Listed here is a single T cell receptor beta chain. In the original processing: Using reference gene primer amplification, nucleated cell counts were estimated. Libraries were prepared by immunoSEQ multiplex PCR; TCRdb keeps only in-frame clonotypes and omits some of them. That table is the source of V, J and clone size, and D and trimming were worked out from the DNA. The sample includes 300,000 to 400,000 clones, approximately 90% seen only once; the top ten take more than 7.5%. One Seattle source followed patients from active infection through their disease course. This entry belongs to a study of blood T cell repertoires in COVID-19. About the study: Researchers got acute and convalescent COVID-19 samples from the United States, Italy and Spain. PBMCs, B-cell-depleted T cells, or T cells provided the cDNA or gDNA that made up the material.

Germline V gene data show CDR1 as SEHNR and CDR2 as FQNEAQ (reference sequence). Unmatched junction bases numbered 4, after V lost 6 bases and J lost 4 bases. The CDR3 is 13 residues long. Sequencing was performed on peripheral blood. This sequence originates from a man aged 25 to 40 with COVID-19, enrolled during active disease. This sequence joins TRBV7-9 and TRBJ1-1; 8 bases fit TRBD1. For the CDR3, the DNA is TGTGCCAGCAGATATACAGGGGGCACTGAAGCTTTCTTT. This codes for CASRYTGGTEAFF.